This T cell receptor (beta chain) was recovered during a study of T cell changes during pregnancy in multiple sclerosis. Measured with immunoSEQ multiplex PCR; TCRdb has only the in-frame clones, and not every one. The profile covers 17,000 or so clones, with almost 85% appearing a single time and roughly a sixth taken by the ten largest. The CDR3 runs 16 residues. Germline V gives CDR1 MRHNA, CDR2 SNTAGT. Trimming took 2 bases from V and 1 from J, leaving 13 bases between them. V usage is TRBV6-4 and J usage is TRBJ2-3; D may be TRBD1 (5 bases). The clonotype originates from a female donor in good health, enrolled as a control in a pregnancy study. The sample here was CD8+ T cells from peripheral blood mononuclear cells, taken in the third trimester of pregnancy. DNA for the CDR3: TGTGCCAGCAGTGACGGGCAGGGTGGCGGCACAGATACGCAGTATTTT. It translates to CASSDGQGGGTDTQYF.